These 29 T cell receptor beta chains were all obtained from the same sample, sequenced in a study of response to subunit inactivated influenza vaccine. TCRdb re-analysed the RT-PCR reads in MiXCR, keeping a single row per CDR3 protein. The sample lists about 180,000 distinct CDR3 sequences; around 9% were seen once. The sequenced sample was non-naive T cells sorted from PBMCs, obtained on the day of vaccination. Source of these receptors: a man over 45 who received an inactivated influenza vaccine.

This clonotype has a handful of counts. This chain joins TRBV7-2 and TRBJ2-5; D remains unclear. Germline V gene sequence: CDR1 SGHTA, CDR2 FQGNSA. The CDR3 spans 13 residues. The V end was cut by 2 bases, the J end by 2 bases, with 6 bases between. The CDR3 DNA sequence: TGTGCCAGCAGCTTATATAGGCAAGAGACCCAGTACTTC. This codes for CASSLYRQETQYF.

This clonotype was recorded a few times. The chain combines TRBV11-2 with TRBJ2-3, with TRBD2 as a possible D gene (5 bases). Trimming pared 7 bases from V and 4 bases from J, leaving 15 bases between. CDR1 SGHAT and CDR2 FQNNGV come from the germline V gene. The CDR3 length is 14 residues. The CDR3 region is CASIPGSWADTQYF. CDR3 DNA sequence: TGTGCCAGCATCCCGGGGAGTTGGGCAGATACGCAGTATTTT.

This clonotype was counted many times. V usage is TRBV7-9 and J usage is TRBJ2-7, with 7 nucleotides matching TRBD1. Germline values: CDR1 SEHNR, CDR2 FQNEAQ (reference sequence). Trimming removed 2 bases from V and 0 bases from J; junction bases left unmatched: 4. The CDR3 contains 15 residues. DNA for the CDR3: TGTGCCAGCAGCTTATCAGGGGGTGACTCCTACGAGCAGTACTTC. It encodes CASSLSGGDSYEQYF.

This clonotype has only a few counts. The gene calls are TRBV5-4 and TRBJ2-2; TRBD2 matches at 10 bases. V was pared by 5 bases and J by 2 bases, with 6 bases of the junction left unmatched. Germline values: CDR1 SGHNT, CDR2 YYREEE (reference sequence). The CDR3 is 16 amino acids. CDR3 sequence reads: CASSHQRGGNTGELFF. CDR3 in DNA: TGTGCCAGCAGTCATCAGCGGGGGGGCAACACCGGGGAGCTGTTTTTT.

This clonotype was observed a handful of times. The rearrangement links TRBV6-2 or TRBV6-3 to TRBJ2-1, with 12 bases lining up with TRBD2. V lost 2 bases, J lost 5 bases, and 7 bases stayed unmatched. The CDR3 totals 17 residues. The V gene's germline CDR1 is MNHEY and CDR2 SVGEGT. CDR3 residues: CASSYSPGLAGDNEQFF. In DNA, the CDR3 is TGTGCCAGCAGTTACAGTCCGGGACTAGCGGGCGACAATGAGCAGTTCTTC.

In this sample, this clonotype turned up many times. The chain couples TRBV5-1 to TRBJ2-7, with a possible D match to TRBD2 (7 bases). V lost 6 bases and J 0 bases, leaving 16 bases between the germline ends. The germline gives CDR1 SGHRS, CDR2 YFSETQ. The CDR3 runs 15 residues. The CDR3 region has the DNA TGCGCCAGCACCCCAAGCGGGACACCCTCCTACGAGCAGTACTTC. Its translation: CASTPSGTPSYEQYF. The full variable domain, its missing parts supplied by reference TRBV5-1 and TRBJ2-7, is KAGVTQTPRYLIKTRGQQVTLSCSPISGHRSVSWYQQTPGQGLQFLFEYFSETQRNKGNFPGRFSGRQFSNSRSEMNVSTLELGDSALYLCASTPSGTPSYEQYFGPGTRLTVT.

In this sample, this clonotype turned up many times. The V call is TRBV7-2, the J call TRBJ2-7; perhaps D is TRBD1 or TRBD2 (5 bases each). The length of the CDR3 is 15 residues. CDR1 and CDR2 from the germline V gene are SGHTA and FQGNSA. Trimming pared 1 base from V and 8 bases from J, leaving 18 bases between. CDR3 nucleotide sequence: TGTGCCAGCAGCTTAGTCCCGGGACCGGGCTCCCAGCAGTACTTC. It specifies CASSLVPGPGSQQYF.

J is TRBJ1-5 and V is TRBV20-1, with D possibly being TRBD1 (5 bases). V lost 5 bases and J lost 5, with 13 bases in between. The CDR3 length is 13 residues. Germline lookup yields CDR1 DFQATT and CDR2 SNEGSKA (reference sequence). In DNA, the CDR3 is TGCAGTGCTGCGGGGGTATTCGATCAGCCCCAGCATTTT. Translated: CSAAGVFDQPQHF.

This clonotype was seen ten or more times. J is TRBJ1-5 and V is TRBV20-1; tentatively, D is TRBD1 (5 bases). There are 13 residues in the CDR3. CDR1 DFQATT and CDR2 SNEGSKA come from the germline V gene (reference sequence). V shed 4 bases and J shed 4 bases, with 11 bases lying between them. CDR3 DNA sequence: TGCAGTGCTACCCGGGGGGGTAATCAGCCCCAGCATTTT. This translates into CSATRGGNQPQHF.

This clonotype turned up a few times. V is TRBV5-1 and J is TRBJ2-1; tentatively, D is TRBD2 (6 bases). Per the germline V gene, CDR1 is SGHRS and CDR2 is YFSETQ. CDR3 length: 14 residues. V lost 1 base and J lost 7, with 12 bases in between. The CDR3 region has the DNA TGCGCCAGCAGCTTGCGGGAGCTGATAAATGAGCAGTTCTTC. Its protein product is CASSLRELINEQFF.

There are many counts of this clonotype. This rearrangement joins TRBV12-3 or TRBV12-4 to TRBJ1-1, with D hard to call. The CDR3 extends over 13 amino acids. Trimming removed 2 bases at V and 5 bases at J, with 9 bases between. The CDR3 sequence: CASSLSGMTEAFF. CDR3 DNA sequence: TGTGCCAGCAGTTTATCGGGGATGACTGAAGCTTTCTTT.

At least ten counts were recorded for this clonotype. V and J are TRBV28 and TRBJ2-7; weak D call: TRBD1 (6 bases). This CDR3 comprises 14 residues. V was clipped by 3 bases and J by 2 bases, with 11 bases between them. Per the germline V gene, CDR1 is MDHEN and CDR2 is SYDVKM. CDR3 coding DNA: TGTGCCAGCAGTTTGTCGACAGGAACCTACGAGCAGTACTTC. This gives the protein CASSLSTGTYEQYF.

This clonotype was found a few times. The chain couples TRBV18 to TRBJ2-1, with 9 bases that match TRBD1. CDR3 length equals 13 residues. V was pared by 3 bases and J by 12 bases, with 6 bases of the junction left unmatched. Germline V gives CDR1 KGHSH, CDR2 LQKENI. CDR3 nucleotides: TGTGCCAGCTCACCGGGACAGGGATCGGTGCAGTTCTTC. Amino acids: CASSPGQGSVQFF. Looking up the rest from reference TRBV18 and TRBJ2-1 gives the full variable domain: NAGVMQNPRHLVRRRGQEARLRCSPMKGHSHVYWYRQLPEEGLKFMVYLQKENIIDESGMPKERFSAEFPKEGPSILRIQQVVRGDSAAYFCASSPGQGSVQFFGPGTRLTVL.

This clonotype has only a few counts. This chain links TRBV10-3 with TRBJ2-7; D may be TRBD2 (6 bases). The CDR3 sequence is 14 residues long. Trimming took off 2 bases at V and 5 bases at J, with 13 bases between the two ends. Germline-derived CDR1 and CDR2 are ENHRY and SYGVKD. In DNA form, the CDR3 reads TGTGCCATCAGTGAGGGATCGGAGGGTAACGAGCAGTACTTC. It codes for CAISEGSEGNEQYF.

Only a few counts were recorded for this clonotype. The rearrangement uses TRBV10-3 and TRBJ2-5; D is uncertain. Trimming shortened V by 0 bases and J by 2 bases, and 10 bases separated the two germline ends. There are 15 residues in the CDR3. Germline V lookup: CDR1 ENHRY, CDR2 SYGVKD. CDR3 DNA: TGTGCCATCAGTGAGTCGAAGACATCACAAGAGACCCAGTACTTC. This sequence encodes CAISESKTSQETQYF.

At least ten counts were recorded for this clonotype. The J gene is TRBJ2-1, the V gene TRBV12-3 or TRBV12-4, with 10 bases that match TRBD1. Germline trimming cut 6 bases from V and 8 bases from J; bases unmatched to any gene: 13. This CDR3 has 16 amino acids. Here the CDR3 DNA reads TGTGCCAGCAGAGTAGAGTTTGGACAGGGGGGTTATGAGCAGTTCTTC. The encoded protein is CASRVEFGQGGYEQFF.

This chain links TRBV15 with TRBJ2-7, with TRBD1 identical over 10 bases. V was pared by 0 bases and J by 0 bases, with 5 bases of the junction left unmatched. The CDR3 sequence is 17 residues long. Germline loops: CDR1 LNHNV, CDR2 YYDKDF (reference sequence). The CDR3 sequence is CATSREGQGLGSYEQYF. CDR3 bases: TGTGCCACCAGCAGAGAGGGACAGGGGTTGGGCTCCTACGAGCAGTACTTC. The entire variable domain, with the rest obtained from reference TRBV15 and TRBJ2-7, is as follows: DAMVIQNPRYQVTQFGKPVTLSCSQTLNHNVMYWYQQKSSQAPKLLFHYYDKDFNNEADTPDNFQSRRPNTSFCFLDIRSPGLGDTAMYLCATSREGQGLGSYEQYFGPGTRLTVT.

The chain uses TRBV10-3 and TRBJ2-2; D call uncertain. This CDR3 region has 13 residues. The germline V and J ends were trimmed by 11 bases and 8 bases, with 18 bases remaining between them. Germline CDR1 reads ENHRY; CDR2 reads SYGVKD. CDR3 sequence: CALMGYGRGELFF. The CDR3 bases are TGTGCCCTCATGGGTTACGGCCGAGGGGAGCTGTTTTTT.

This clonotype was seen repeatedly, ten times or more. The chain has TRBV3-1 and TRBJ1-1, with 9 positions matching TRBD1. The CDR3 covers 15 residues. The J segment lost 11 bases and the V segment lost 1 base, leaving 11 bases of the junction unmatched. CDR1 is LGHDT and CDR2 is YNNKEL in the germline V gene (reference sequence). In nucleotides, the CDR3 is TGTGCCAGCAGCCAAGGGGGCGACAGGGGGATAGAGGCTTTCTTT. Protein product: CASSQGGDRGIEAFF.

The CDR3 is CASSSGPPGRQPQHF. In DNA, the CDR3 is TGTGCCAGCAGCTCAGGGCCACCGGGACGGCAGCCCCAGCATTTT. The genes are TRBV14 and TRBJ1-5, with D possibly being TRBD1 (5 bases). Germline assignment: CDR1 SGHDN and CDR2 FVKESK. This CDR3 spans 15 amino acids. V lost 5 bases to trimming and J lost 7 bases, with 18 bases between them.

This clonotype has at least ten counts. The chain couples TRBV7-9 to TRBJ2-2; 7 bases agree with TRBD1. The CDR3 sequence is 14 residues long. Per the germline V gene, CDR1 is SEHNR and CDR2 is FQNEAQ (reference sequence). The trim removed 5 bases at V and 6 bases at J, leaving 6 bases unmatched. The CDR3 sequence is CASSPTGFSGELFF. Written as DNA, the CDR3 is TGTGCCAGCAGCCCGACAGGGTTTTCCGGGGAGCTGTTTTTT. Looking up the rest from reference TRBV7-9 and TRBJ2-2 gives the full variable domain: DTGVSQNPRHKITKRGQNVTFRCDPISEHNRLYWYRQTLGQGPEFLTYFQNEAQLEKSRLLSDRFSAERPKGSFSTLEIQRTEQGDSAMYLCASSPTGFSGELFFGEGSRLTVL.

The chain carries TRBV13 and TRBJ2-7; D may be TRBD1 or TRBD2 (5 bases each). The V and J ends lost 1 base and 2 bases respectively, with 36 bases between them. This CDR3 region has 23 residues. Per germline, CDR1 PRHDT and CDR2 FYEKMQ (reference sequence). In DNA form, the CDR3 reads TGTGCCAGCAGCTTAGAACCGGTTTGGCGTACAGGCCAAAAACTAGAACTGACCTACGAGCAGTACTTC. Protein product: CASSLEPVWRTGQKLELTYEQYF. The variable domain in full, completed from reference TRBV13 and TRBJ2-7, reads AAGVIQSPRHLIKEKRETATLKCYPIPRHDTVYWYQQGPGQDPQFLISFYEKMQSDKGSIPDRFSAQQFSDYHSELNMSSLELGDSALYFCASSLEPVWRTGQKLELTYEQYFGPGTRLTVT.

The V call is TRBV27, the J call TRBJ2-2; 8 nucleotides match TRBD1. The CDR3 totals 12 residues. Germline V gene sequence: CDR1 MNHEY, CDR2 SMNVEV (reference sequence). V was clipped by 9 bases and J by 6 bases; unmatched bases: 3. This CDR3 reads CASNRGAGELFF. DNA for the CDR3: TGTGCCAGTAACAGGGGGGCCGGGGAGCTGTTTTTT.

This clonotype was seen a few times. The rearrangement joins TRBV5-6 to TRBJ1-2; TRBD1 matches at 7 bases. In germline, CDR1 is SGHDT, CDR2 YYEEEE. The junction had 7 bases not matched to a gene; V was cut back by 2 bases and J by 9 bases. The CDR3 runs 13 residues. In DNA form, the CDR3 reads TGTGCCAGCAGCTTTTCCCAGGGGGAGAGCTACACCTTC. This gives the protein CASSFSQGESYTF.

This clonotype was recorded at least ten times. V usage is TRBV2 and J usage is TRBJ2-7; D assignment may be TRBD1 or TRBD2 (5 bases each). The germline V gene encodes CDR1 SNHLY and CDR2 FYNNEI. The CDR3 covers 12 residues. V lost 8 bases to trimming and J lost 0 bases, with 8 bases between them. In nucleotides, the CDR3 is TGTGCCAGCGGGGGAAGCTCCTACGAGCAGTACTTC. Translated, it gives CASGGSSYEQYF.

This clonotype was counted only a few times. In nucleotides, the CDR3 is TGTGCCAGCAGTAGACAGGAATCCGTCCATAATTCACCCCTCCACTTT. Its translation is CASSRQESVHNSPLHF. The chain joins TRBV6-1 to TRBJ1-6; TRBD1 is a possible D gene (6 bases). The CDR3 length is 16 residues. The germline gives CDR1 MNHNS, CDR2 SASEGT. Trimming took 5 bases from V and 5 from J, leaving 16 bases between them.

This clonotype was seen a handful of times. The chain has TRBV19 and TRBJ1-1, with D possibly matching TRBD1 (5 bases). The CDR3 runs to 16 residues. Trimming cost V 4 bases and J 1 base, with 16 bases left between them. Per germline, CDR1 LNHDA and CDR2 SQIVND (reference sequence). The CDR3 loop is CASSTTMGDPNTEAFF. CDR3 nucleotide sequence: TGTGCCAGTAGTACCACCATGGGGGACCCGAACACTGAAGCTTTCTTT.

This chain joins TRBV3-1 and TRBJ2-5; D is ambiguous. The CDR3 totals 18 residues. Germline V gives CDR1 LGHDT, CDR2 YNNKEL (reference sequence). V lost 0 bases, J lost 0 bases, and 17 bases lay in between. CDR3: CASSQEMETPINQETQYF. CDR3 nucleotide sequence: TGTGCCAGCAGCCAAGAAATGGAGACGCCGATTAACCAAGAGACCCAGTACTTC.

This clonotype was counted many times. V usage is TRBV5-1 and J usage is TRBJ2-5; the D call may be TRBD1 or TRBD2 (5 bases each). CDR3 length equals 15 residues. Germline CDR1 and CDR2: SGHRS and YFSETQ. V was clipped by 4 bases and J by 5 bases, with 18 bases between them. In nucleotides, the CDR3 is TGCGCCAGCAGCCCCGACGGGGCCAGACAGGAGACCCAGTACTTC. This sequence encodes CASSPDGARQETQYF.